Listed here are 3 T cell receptor beta chains from one sample, sequenced in a study of CD8 T cells in ankylosing spondylitis. Findings and limits, study-wide: Made up of 7 to 9 highly homologous variants, a TCR beta motif appeared characteristic of ankylosing spondylitis blood.

TCRdb processed the 5' RACE reads anew with MiXCR; each CDR3 protein has one entry. The sample carries about 800,000 distinct CDR3 sequences, 12% recorded once. No antigen has been assigned to these receptors. The sample comprised blood, either unsorted or a sorted T cell fraction (not recorded which). These receptors were taken from a male donor with ankylosing spondylitis.

This clonotype was seen repeatedly, ten times or more. The V gene is TRBV6-1, the J gene TRBJ2-6; 8 positions match TRBD1. The V segment lost 6 bases and the J segment 2 bases; nucleotides outside the gene matches: 3. CDR1 and CDR2 (germline): MNHNS, SASEGT. This CDR3 comprises 15 residues. DNA of the CDR3: TGTGCCAGCAGCAGACAGGGGACTGGGGCCAACGTCCTGACTTTC. Amino acid sequence: CASSRQGTGANVLTF.

The chain uses TRBV2 and TRBJ1-1; D perhaps matches TRBD1 (5 bases). Trimming removed 8 bases from V and 3 bases from J, with 16 bases in between. The CDR3 is 14 amino acids. Germline V gene lookup returns CDR1 SNHLY and CDR2 FYNNEI. CDR3 DNA: TGTGCCAGCGCGCGGACGGCCAGGGACACTGAAGCTTTCTTT. Encoded protein: CASARTARDTEAFF.

This chain uses TRBV21-1 with TRBJ1-3; the D call TRBD1 from the table was never checked on the DNA. TRBV21-1 is given as a pseudogene. This CDR3 comprises 14 residues. The CDR3, as DNA: TGTGCCAGGGGGGCCCGGGGTGGCGGAAACACCATATATTTT. Its protein product is CARGARGGGNTIYF.